These 10 T cell receptor beta chains were all obtained from the same sample, sequenced in a study of blood T cell repertoires in COVID-19. Some clones are missing from TCRdb's copy, which holds only in-frame ones; the method was immunoSEQ multiplex PCR. The sample consists of about 73,000 clones, roughly 82% of them appearing once. Sequencing input: peripheral blood. The receptors derive from a woman between 55 and 75 years old with acute or convalescent COVID-19.

This chain connects TRBV5-5 to TRBJ1-2, with a weak D call TRBD1 (5 bases). The CDR3 spans 14 residues. V was cut by 4 bases and J by 7 bases, with 17 bases left in between. Germline assignment: CDR1 SGHKS and CDR2 YYEKEE (reference sequence). CDR3 in amino acids: CASSVIQGGRGYTF. Written as DNA, the CDR3 is TGTGCCAGCAGCGTTATTCAGGGTGGGCGTGGCTACACCTTC.

This clone has only a few counts. This chain uses TRBV5-1 with TRBJ1-4, with D possibly TRBD1 on 5 matching bases. This CDR3 is 14 amino acids long. The ends were cut back, 5 bases at V and 0 bases at J, with 8 bases in the middle. Germline CDR1 is SGHRS and CDR2 is YFSETQ. The CDR3 protein is CASRDITTNEKLFF. CDR3 DNA: TGCGCCAGCAGGGACATTACAACTAATGAAAAACTGTTTTTT. Using reference TRBV5-1 and TRBJ1-4 for the parts outside the CDR3, the full variable domain is KAGVTQTPRYLIKTRGQQVTLSCSPISGHRSVSWYQQTPGQGLQFLFEYFSETQRNKGNFPGRFSGRQFSNSRSEMNVSTLELGDSALYLCASRDITTNEKLFFGSGTQLSVL.

This clone was found once. The chain combines TRBV2 with TRBJ2-7; 7 bases map to TRBD1. Germline assignment: CDR1 SNHLY and CDR2 FYNNEI. J lost 0 bases, V lost 6 bases, and 8 bases had no gene match. The CDR3 length is 15 residues. The CDR3 region is CASRMTGTASYEQYF. In DNA, the CDR3 is TGTGCCAGCAGGATGACCGGGACAGCCTCCTACGAGCAGTACTTC.

The genes are TRBV15 and TRBJ1-4, with D perhaps TRBD1 (6 bases). V lost 4 bases and J lost 8, with 11 bases in between. CDR1 is LNHNV, CDR2 YYDKDF, per germline (reference sequence). The length of the CDR3 is 13 residues. In nucleotides, the CDR3 is TGTGCCACCAGCAAAACTACAGGGGAAAAACTGTTTTTT. This sequence encodes CATSKTTGEKLFF.

The DNA for the CDR3 is TGTGCCAGCTCACCCGAATTCCCACAGGGAGGGTCTGGCTACACCTTC. Amino acid sequence: CASSPEFPQGGSGYTF. The V gene is TRBV18, the J gene TRBJ1-2, with D possibly being TRBD1 (6 bases). This CDR3 comprises 16 residues. Deletions cut 3 bases from V and 7 bases from J, with 21 bases between. In germline, CDR1 is KGHSH, CDR2 LQKENI.

V is TRBV19 and J is TRBJ1-1, with a weak D call TRBD1 (6 bases). V was clipped by 5 bases and J by 11 bases, with 24 bases between them. This CDR3 contains 15 residues. CDR1 LNHDA and CDR2 SQIVND come from the germline V gene (reference sequence). CDR3 DNA sequence: TGTGCCAGTAGTCCCACAACCAAACAAGGGGGTAAGGCTTTCTTT. Protein sequence: CASSPTTKQGGKAFF.

This sequence joins TRBV6-6 and TRBJ2-1; 8 bases match TRBD2. The length of the CDR3 is 14 residues. CDR1 and CDR2 from the germline V gene are MNHNY and SVGAGI (reference sequence). V was clipped by 4 bases and J by 5 bases; unmatched bases: 4. The CDR3 DNA reads TGTGCCAGCAGTTGGGTAGCGGGGAACAATGAGCAGTTCTTC. This codes for CASSWVAGNNEQFF.

The V and J genes are TRBV5-4 and TRBJ2-2; TRBD2 aligns across 14 bases. Germline CDR1 reads SGHNT; CDR2 reads YYREEE (reference sequence). The CDR3 totals 18 residues. V shed 5 bases, J shed 4 bases, and the junction held 10 bases outside the gene matches. For the CDR3, the DNA is TGTGCCAGCAGTACGGGACTAGCGGGAGCGCGAAGCACCGGGGAGCTGTTTTTT. Its translation: CASSTGLAGARSTGELFF.

The genes are TRBV19 and TRBJ1-5; no clear D. The CDR3 consists of 14 residues. Per the germline V gene, CDR1 is LNHDA and CDR2 is SQIVND (reference sequence). V was clipped by 2 bases and J by 8 bases, with 13 bases between them. CDR3 nucleotide sequence: TGTGCCAGTAGTATAACAGCCTTGAGCAAGCCCCAGCATTTT. Translated, it gives CASSITALSKPQHF.

The chain has TRBV12-3 or TRBV12-4 and TRBJ2-1, with a weak D call TRBD2 (6 bases). The CDR3 is 13 residues long. V was cut by 2 bases and J by 5 bases, with 7 bases left in between. The CDR3 DNA is TGTGCCAGCAGTTTACGGACTAACAATGAGCAGTTCTTC. Residues: CASSLRTNNEQFF.